Included here is one T cell receptor (beta chain) sequence, with context. Its matching antigen is unknown. These data belong to a study of OX40 agonist ivuxolimab in advanced cancers. Study observations and caveats: CD8+ T cells were the subset that, on average, had more expanded clones than CD4+.

Measured with immunoSEQ multiplex PCR; TCRdb has only the in-frame clones, and not every one. Among 55,000 to 80,000 clones, about 90% were seen once, and the ten largest hold approximately 1.3%. The V gene's germline CDR1 is MNHEY and CDR2 SVGAGI. The ends lost 8 bases at V and 7 bases at J; junction bases unmatched: 6. The CDR3 runs 15 residues. The genes are TRBV6-5 and TRBJ2-2; 14 nucleotides line up with TRBD2. The input for sequencing was CD4+ or CD8+ T cells sorted from blood, taken in a trial of the OX40 agonist ivuxolimab. The sequence was obtained from an adult with an advanced solid tumor such as melanoma, head and neck, liver or kidney cancer. As DNA, the CDR3 is TGTGCCAGCTCCCGACTAGCGGGAGGGAACGGGGAGCTGTTTTTT. It specifies CASSRLAGGNGELFF.